This T cell receptor beta chain was recovered during a study of Ad26.COV2.S vaccination and SARS-CoV-2 variants. Turning to the study itself: Sample donor was a member of the COV1001 Ad26.COV2.S trial arm.

Worth noting for this clone: The antigen is not known.

Whole-study results and caveats: Non-spike TCR breadth was similar in vaccine and placebo recipients.

V gave up 3 bases and J gave up 7 bases; unmatched junction bases: 8. The germline CDR1 and CDR2 sequences are PRHDT and FYEKMQ (reference sequence). This CDR3 spans 14 amino acids. Only in-frame clones appear in the TCRdb table, and some are missing; sequencing was by immunoSEQ multiplex PCR. The sample has about 350,000 clones, around 86% seen once; the top ten hold more than 3%. Indicated treatment: roughly 19 received Ad26.COV2.S at low or high dose, single or two shots; several received placebo; per-sample allocation not given. The investigators took samples on day 63 after the first vaccine or placebo injection. A Boston donor was an adult aged 18-55 years. The study used a vaccine consisting of an Ad26 vector that expressed Wuhan-strain SARS-CoV-2 spike.

Sample: peripheral blood, taken in a trial of Ad26.COV2.S vaccine versus placebo. This sequence originates from a person between 18 and 65 years old who received the Ad26.COV2.S COVID-19 vaccine or a placebo. The chain joins TRBV13 to TRBJ2-7, with 8 bases matching TRBD1. The CDR3: CASSLDREGLEQYF. The CDR3 DNA reads TGTGCCAGCAGCTTGGACAGGGAAGGTTTAGAGCAGTACTTC. Drawing the rest from reference TRBV13 and TRBJ2-7, the complete variable domain is AAGVIQSPRHLIKEKRETATLKCYPIPRHDTVYWYQQGPGQDPQFLISFYEKMQSDKGSIPDRFSAQQFSDYHSELNMSSLELGDSALYFCASSLDREGLEQYFGPGTRLTVT.